Shown below are 7 T cell receptor beta chains from a single sample sequenced in a study of blood T cell repertoires in COVID-19. Sequencing used immunoSEQ multiplex PCR; TCRdb keeps in-frame clones, though not all of them. The table lists 15,000 to 20,000 clones, 91% of them singletons. Sequencing was carried out using peripheral blood. The receptors originated from a human donor in a cohort sampled during active COVID-19.

The chain joins TRBV10-3 to TRBJ1-2, with 8 bases aligning to TRBD1. After removal of 7 bases from V and 8 bases from J, the junction contained 6 bases not matched to a gene. The CDR3 contains 12 residues. Per the germline V gene, CDR1 is ENHRY and CDR2 is SYGVKD. As DNA, the CDR3 is TGTGCCATCACCGACAGGGGTGAAGGCTACACCTTC. Its translation is CAITDRGEGYTF.

This clone was seen a handful of times. J is TRBJ1-2 and V is TRBV29-1; 8 bases fit TRBD1. After removal of 3 bases from V and 7 bases from J, the junction contained 7 bases not matched to a gene. Germline CDR1 and CDR2: SQVTM and ANQGSEA. The CDR3 has 13 amino acids. DNA for the CDR3: TGCAGCGTTGACCCATCGACAGGGGCTGGCTACACCTTC. Translation gives CSVDPSTGAGYTF.

The chain has TRBV18 and TRBJ2-7; 10 positions agree with TRBD1. The germline V gene has CDR1 KGHSH and CDR2 LQKENI. CDR3 length equals 16 residues. Trimming at V came to 5 bases and at J to 5 bases, leaving 12 bases not matched to a gene. The CDR3 coding sequence is TGTGCCAGCTCATATCCGTTGGGACAGGGGCCCCACGAGCAGTACTTC. The encoded protein is CASSYPLGQGPHEQYF.

The chain employs TRBV7-8 and TRBJ1-2; 7 bases fit TRBD1. The CDR3 extends over 16 amino acids. The V gene end was trimmed by 1 base and the J gene end by 5 bases; junction bases not matched to a gene: 10. Per germline, CDR1 SGHVS and CDR2 FQNEAQ. This chain's CDR3 is CASSLVVSRGVYGYTF. CDR3 coding DNA: TGTGCCAGCAGCTTAGTTGTCTCCAGGGGGGTATATGGCTACACCTTC.

The chain employs TRBV9 and TRBJ2-3, with 11 bases lining up with TRBD2. J was trimmed by 4 bases and V by 3 bases; bases with no gene match: 1. Germline loops: CDR1 SGDLS, CDR2 YYNGEE. The CDR3 length is 14 residues. The CDR3 DNA follows: TGTGCCAGCAGCGGACTAGCGGGGTCAGATACGCAGTATTTT. Translating gives CASSGLAGSDTQYF.

This chain uses TRBV5-4 with TRBJ2-7, with D maybe TRBD2 (7 bases). The CDR3 covers 14 residues. The ends were cut back, 7 bases at V and 7 bases at J, with 21 bases in the middle. The germline gives CDR1 SGHNT, CDR2 YYREEE (reference sequence). CDR3 nucleotides: TGTGCCAGCCGGGGGGCAGGCCCGGGGTGGGAGCAGTACTTC. It translates to CASRGAGPGWEQYF.

The genes are TRBV5-4 and TRBJ1-6; weak D call: TRBD1 (5 bases). V was trimmed by 2 bases and J by 10 bases, leaving 16 bases between them. The CDR3 has 15 amino acids. Germline values: CDR1 SGHNT, CDR2 YYREEE (reference sequence). The CDR3 loop reads CASSFDRQTPSPLHF. DNA of the CDR3: TGTGCCAGCAGCTTTGACAGACAGACCCCCTCACCCCTCCACTTT.